One TCR beta chain is described in this entry. As yet, its antigen is unknown. The data stem from a study of T cell responses to AZD1222 COVID-19 vaccine. Germline V gene sequence: CDR1 SEHNR, CDR2 FQNEAQ (reference sequence). Trimming removed 4 bases from V and 9 bases from J; junction bases left unmatched: 6. This CDR3 has 13 amino acids. Whole-study results and caveats: Regions left unmutated in variants are reportedly the target of nearly half of spike-specific TCRs.

Second-dose intervals near 4 or 12 weeks were combined. This table comes from immunoSEQ multiplex PCR, and its TCRdb copy is limited to in-frame clones, with some not included. The sample has about 160,000 clones, over 75% seen once. The chain uses TRBV7-9 and TRBJ1-2; 9 positions match TRBD1. Sequenced material: peripheral blood, taken 28 days after the second AZD1222 dose. This clonotype was sampled from an adult who received the AZD1222 COVID-19 vaccine. DNA for the CDR3: TGTGCCAGCAGCTATGGGACAGGGAGACGCTACACCTTC. It specifies CASSYGTGRRYTF.